Sequencing of this T cell receptor (beta chain) was carried out in a study of blood T cell repertoires in COVID-19. Study overall: Italy, Spain and the United States were the sources of the convalescent and acute COVID-19 samples. PBMCs, B-cell-depleted T cells, or T cells provided the cDNA or gDNA that made up the material.

In the original workflow: For nucleated cells, counts were estimated from reference gene primer amplification. TCRdb's copy holds only in-frame clones and misses some; the assay was immunoSEQ multiplex PCR. V and J calls plus clone size are reproduced from that table; the DNA served to infer D and trimming. The data show a few hundred thousand clones, roughly 84% seen once. CDR3 length: 15 amino acids. J lost 2 bases, V lost 5 bases, and 5 bases had no gene match. The germline V gene has CDR1 MGHDK and CDR2 SYGVNS. The sequenced sample consisted of peripheral blood. The chain uses TRBV25-1 and TRBJ2-1; 8 bases line up with TRBD2. The TCR comes from a woman between 40 and 55 years old who had recovered from COVID-19. CDR3 in DNA: TGTGCCAGCAGTCTACTAGCGGAAACCTACAATGAGCAGTTCTTC. Translation gives CASSLLAETYNEQFF. The whole variable domain, filled in from reference TRBV25-1 and TRBJ2-1, reads EADIYQTPRYLVIGTGKKITLECSQTMGHDKMYWYQQDPGMELHLIHYSYGVNSTEKGDLSSESTVSRIRTEHFPLTLESARPSHTSQYLCASSLLAETYNEQFFGPGTRLTVL.